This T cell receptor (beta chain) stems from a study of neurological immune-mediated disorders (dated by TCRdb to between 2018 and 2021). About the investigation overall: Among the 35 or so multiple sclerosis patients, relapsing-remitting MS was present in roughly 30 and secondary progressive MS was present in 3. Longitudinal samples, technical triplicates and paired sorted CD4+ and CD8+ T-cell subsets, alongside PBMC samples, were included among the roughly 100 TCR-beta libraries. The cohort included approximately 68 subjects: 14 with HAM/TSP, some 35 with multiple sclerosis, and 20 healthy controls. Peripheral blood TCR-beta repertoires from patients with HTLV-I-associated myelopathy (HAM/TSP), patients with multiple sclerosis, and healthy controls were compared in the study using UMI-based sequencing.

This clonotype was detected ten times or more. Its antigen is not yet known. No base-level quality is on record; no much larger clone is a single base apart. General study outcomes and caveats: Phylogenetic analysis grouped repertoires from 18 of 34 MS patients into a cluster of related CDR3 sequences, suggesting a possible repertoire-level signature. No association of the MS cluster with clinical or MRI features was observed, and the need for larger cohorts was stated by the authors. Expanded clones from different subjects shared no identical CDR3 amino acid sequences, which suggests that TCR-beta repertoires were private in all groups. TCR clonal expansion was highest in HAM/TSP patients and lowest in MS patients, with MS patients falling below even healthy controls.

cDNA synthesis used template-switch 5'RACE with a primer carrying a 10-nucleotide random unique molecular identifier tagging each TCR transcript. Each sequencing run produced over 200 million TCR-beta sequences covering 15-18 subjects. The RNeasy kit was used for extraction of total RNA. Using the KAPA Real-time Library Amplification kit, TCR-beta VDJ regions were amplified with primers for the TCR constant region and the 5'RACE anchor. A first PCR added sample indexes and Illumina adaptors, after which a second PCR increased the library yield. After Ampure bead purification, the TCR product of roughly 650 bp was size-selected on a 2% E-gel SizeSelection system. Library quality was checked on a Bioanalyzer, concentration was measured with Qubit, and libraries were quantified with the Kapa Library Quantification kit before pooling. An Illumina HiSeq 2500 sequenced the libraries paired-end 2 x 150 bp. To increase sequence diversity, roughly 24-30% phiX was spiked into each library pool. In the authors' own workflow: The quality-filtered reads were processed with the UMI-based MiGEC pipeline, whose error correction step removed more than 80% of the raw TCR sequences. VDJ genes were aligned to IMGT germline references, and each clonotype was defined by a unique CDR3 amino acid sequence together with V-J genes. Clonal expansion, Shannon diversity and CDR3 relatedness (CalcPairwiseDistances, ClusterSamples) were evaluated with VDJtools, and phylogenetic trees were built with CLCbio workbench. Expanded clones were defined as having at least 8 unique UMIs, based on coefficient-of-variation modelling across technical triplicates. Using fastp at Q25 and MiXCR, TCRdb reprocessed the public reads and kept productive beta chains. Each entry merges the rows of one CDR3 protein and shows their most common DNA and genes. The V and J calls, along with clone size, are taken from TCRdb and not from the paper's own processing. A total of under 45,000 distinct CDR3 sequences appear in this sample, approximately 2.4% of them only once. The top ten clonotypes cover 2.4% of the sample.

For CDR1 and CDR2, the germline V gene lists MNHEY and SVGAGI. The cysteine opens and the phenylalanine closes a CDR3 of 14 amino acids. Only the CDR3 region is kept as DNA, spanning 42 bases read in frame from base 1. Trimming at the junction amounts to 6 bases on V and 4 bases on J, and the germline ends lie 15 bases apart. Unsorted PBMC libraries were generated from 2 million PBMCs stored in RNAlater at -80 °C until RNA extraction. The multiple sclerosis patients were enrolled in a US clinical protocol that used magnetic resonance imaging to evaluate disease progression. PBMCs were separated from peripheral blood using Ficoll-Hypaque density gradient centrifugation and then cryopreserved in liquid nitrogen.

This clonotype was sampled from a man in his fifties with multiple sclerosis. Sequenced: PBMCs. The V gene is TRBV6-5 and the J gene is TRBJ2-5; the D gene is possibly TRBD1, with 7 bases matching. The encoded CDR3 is CASRLPGGLETQYF. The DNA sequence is TGTGCCAGCAGATTGCCAGGGGGGTTAGAGACCCAGTACTTC.